This TCR beta chain was captured in a study of regulatory T cells in long-lasting Graves disease. Time point specified: newly diagnosed GD, antithyroid drugs for less than 3 months. PBMC RNA served as the TCR library source. Building of the TCR beta libraries involved iRepertoire HTBI primers and Arm-PCR of CDR3 regions. A single record per CDR3 protein comes from TCRdb applying MiXCR to the multiplex PCR reads. This table holds under 400,000 distinct CDR3 sequences, over 15% found once. A further study also used this sample, focusing on T cells in Graves' hyperthyroidism and ophthalmopathy.

The TCR originated in a man in his forties with Graves disease. Material: peripheral blood mononuclear cells (PBMCs), obtained at new diagnosis, from a patient treated with antithyroid drugs.

The CDR3 sequence is CASSHTGVTNEKLFF. Here the CDR3 DNA reads TGTGCCAGCAGCCACACGGGGGTAACTAATGAAAAACTGTTTTTT. The chain recombines TRBV5-6 with TRBJ1-4, with D perhaps matching TRBD1 (5 bases). Germline values: CDR1 SGHDT, CDR2 YYEEEE. The germline V and J ends were trimmed by 4 bases and 1 base, with 11 bases remaining between them. This CDR3 is built from 15 residues.